These 21 T cell receptor beta chains were all obtained from the same sample, sequenced in a study of T cells in Graves' hyperthyroidism and ophthalmopathy (dated by TCRdb to the late 2010s). Library method: multiplex PCR. These reads were obtained on an Illumina HiSeq 2000. TCR beta CDR3 regions were amplified from RNA transcripts. A first-round RT-PCR of the TCR CDR3 used the HTBI primer set with the Qiagen OneStep RT-PCR kit. In-frame beta chains were kept once TCRdb had trimmed the public reads at Q25 with fastp and called clones with MiXCR. CDR3 protein duplicates are merged, each entry listing the most common genes and DNA. The sample yields 300,000 to 500,000 distinct CDR3 sequences; 11% to 15% were counted once. The ten largest clonotypes hold 28% of the sample. The sample taken for sequencing was blood. Receptors originate from a man aged 45 to 65 with Graves' ophthalmopathy.

This clonotype was seen at least ten times. The chain is built from TRBV27 and TRBJ2-3, with 13 bases identical to TRBD2. The CDR3 totals 16 residues. V was clipped by 6 bases and J by 4 bases; unmatched bases: 7. Germline V gene data show CDR1 as MNHEY and CDR2 as SMNVEV (reference sequence). The CDR3 reads CASRIGLAGVADTQYF. DNA of the CDR3: TGTGCCAGCAGGATTGGACTAGCGGGAGTTGCAGATACGCAGTATTTT.

This clonotype was picked up one time. The chain links TRBV19 to TRBJ2-1; either TRBD1 or TRBD2 may fit D (5 bases each). With 7 bases removed from V and 5 bases from J, the gap between germline ends came to 21 bases. CDR1 and CDR2 from the germline V gene are LNHDA and SQIVND (reference sequence). This CDR3 contains 16 residues. For the CDR3, the DNA is TGTGCCAGTAACTTCAGGGATAAACTAGGAGACAATGAGCAGTTCTTC. This gives the protein CASNFRDKLGDNEQFF.

This clonotype was counted ten times or more. This sequence joins TRBV29-1 and TRBJ2-1, with 10 bases that match TRBD2. The CDR3 spans 13 residues. After removal of 4 bases from V and 9 bases from J, the junction contained 6 bases not matched to a gene. CDR1 and CDR2 (germline): SQVTM, ANQGSEA. The CDR3, as DNA: TGCAGCGTTGGATCAGCGGGAGGGATTGAGCAGTTCTTC. This encodes CSVGSAGGIEQFF.

This chain joins TRBV2 and TRBJ2-1; TRBD2 might be the D (6 bases). The CDR3 runs 12 residues. The germline gives CDR1 SNHLY, CDR2 FYNNEI. V dropped 4 bases and J dropped 12 bases, with 13 bases sitting between them. The CDR3 DNA follows: TGTGCCAGCAGTGGGGACTTCTACAGGCAGTTCTTC. Protein product: CASSGDFYRQFF.

This clonotype was picked up many times. The CDR3 DNA reads as TGTGCCAGCAGTTTATCGAGGGGTAGCGGGCCTAGCTCCTACGAGCAGTACTTC. Its protein product is CASSLSRGSGPSSYEQYF. The J gene is TRBJ2-7, the V gene TRBV27, with TRBD2 matching 7 bases. There are 18 residues in the CDR3. CDR1 and CDR2 from the germline V gene are MNHEY and SMNVEV (reference sequence). V trimming: 0 bases; J trimming: 0 bases; junction bases outside the gene matches: 11.

At least ten counts were recorded for this clonotype. V usage is TRBV20-1 and J usage is TRBJ2-1, with 8 nucleotides matching TRBD2. CDR3 size: 15 residues. The germline gives CDR1 DFQATT, CDR2 SNEGSKA (reference sequence). V was pared by 0 bases and J by 8 bases, with 9 bases of the junction left unmatched. The CDR3 coding sequence is TGCAGTGCTAGAGATCCGGGAGGGCCAGTCCATGAGCAGTTCTTC. Amino acids: CSARDPGGPVHEQFF.

The V gene is TRBV27, the J gene TRBJ1-2; a weak D match, TRBD1 (6 bases). The CDR3 is made up of 13 amino acids. Germline V gene lookup returns CDR1 MNHEY and CDR2 SMNVEV (reference sequence). The V and J ends lost 7 bases and 8 bases respectively, with 17 bases between them. The CDR3 sequence is CASNHGGLEGYTF. CDR3 sequence (DNA): TGTGCCAGCAACCACGGGGGGCTAGAAGGCTACACCTTC.

In this sample, this clonotype turned up many times. The rearrangement links TRBV11-3 to TRBJ1-1; D is uncertain. The CDR3 is 14 amino acids. Trimming stripped 5 bases from V and 6 bases from J, with 16 bases between. CDR1 and CDR2 from the germline V gene are SGHNT and YENEEA. Written as DNA, the CDR3 is TGTGCCAGCAGCAAAGTCGGCTTTCTCGCTGAAGCTTTCTTT. Translating it yields CASSKVGFLAEAFF. The whole variable domain, filled in from reference TRBV11-3 and TRBJ1-1, reads EAGVVQSPRYKIIEKKQPVAFWCNPISGHNTLYWYLQNLGQGPELLIRYENEEAVDDSQLPKDRFSAERLKGVDSTLKIQPAELGDSAVYLCASSKVGFLAEAFFGQGTRLTVV.

This clonotype occurred many times. This chain connects TRBV3-1 to TRBJ2-7, with 7 bases lining up with TRBD2. The CDR3 runs to 14 residues. Germline V CDR1 and CDR2: LGHDT, YNNKEL (reference sequence). J was trimmed by 5 bases and V by 3 bases; bases with no gene match: 7. The CDR3 region has the DNA TGTGCCAGCAGCCAGAAGGGCCGGGGGGACGAGCAGTACTTC. Translated, it gives CASSQKGRGDEQYF.

This clonotype has ten or more counts. The rearrangement uses TRBV18 and TRBJ2-4; D is undetermined. The CDR3 sequence is 14 residues long. Germline CDR1 KGHSH, CDR2 LQKENI. Trimming pared 3 bases from V and 6 bases from J, leaving 12 bases between. The CDR3 reads CASSPPTLGNIQYF. CDR3 sequence (DNA): TGTGCCAGCTCACCCCCGACCCTCGGAAACATTCAGTACTTC.

This chain links TRBV5-1 with TRBJ1-6; 8 bases are shared with TRBD1. Germline CDR1 reads SGHRS; CDR2 reads YFSETQ. With 3 bases clipped from V and 9 bases from J, the junction kept 5 bases outside the gene matches. This CDR3 spans 14 amino acids. The CDR3 region has the DNA TGCGCCAGCAGCTCGGACAGGGTGTTTTCACCCCTCCACTTT. It codes for CASSSDRVFSPLHF.

This clonotype was seen repeatedly, ten times or more. The DNA of the CDR3 is TGCAGTTGCCGGGACCCTGGCCCAGATACGCAGTATTTT. It codes for CSCRDPGPDTQYF. The V and J genes are TRBV20-1 and TRBJ2-3; D is perhaps TRBD1 or TRBD2 (5 bases each). Germline CDR1 DFQATT, CDR2 SNEGSKA (reference sequence). The V end was cut by 8 bases, the J end by 4 bases, with 16 bases between. The CDR3 runs 13 residues.

This clonotype was found many times. This chain joins TRBV3-1 and TRBJ2-7; 10 nucleotides match TRBD1. Looked up from germline, CDR1 is LGHDT and CDR2 is YNNKEL (reference sequence). This CDR3 is built from 19 residues. V shed 1 base and J 3 bases; nucleotides not matched to a gene: 15. The CDR3 bases are TGTGCCAGCAGCCAAGGCGCCTCCGGAGGGGACAGGGGTATCTACGAGCAGTACTTC. This gives the protein CASSQGASGGDRGIYEQYF.

This clonotype was recorded at least ten times. The V gene is TRBV7-9, the J gene TRBJ2-1, with no clear D. V was cut by 5 bases and J by 2 bases, with 13 bases left in between. Germline V lookup: CDR1 SEHNR, CDR2 FQNEAQ (reference sequence). The CDR3 runs 15 residues. The CDR3 region has the DNA TGTGCCAGCAGCCGCTCGGAGAGACCCTACAATGAGCAGTTCTTC. This encodes CASSRSERPYNEQFF.

The table lists this clonotype with many counts. The rearrangement joins TRBV18 to TRBJ2-1; D remains unclear. Between the trimmed V and J ends, which lost 1 base and 8 bases, there was a span of 15 bases. The germline gives CDR1 KGHSH, CDR2 LQKENI. The CDR3 sequence is 15 residues long. The chain's CDR3 is CASSPRVPSGDEQFF. For the CDR3, the DNA is TGTGCCAGCTCACCACGAGTCCCTTCGGGCGATGAGCAGTTCTTC.

J is TRBJ2-1 and V is TRBV3-1, with TRBD2 matching over 10 bases. The CDR3 spans 15 residues. With 5 bases clipped from V and 3 bases from J, the junction kept 4 bases outside the gene matches. Per the germline V gene, CDR1 is LGHDT and CDR2 is YNNKEL (reference sequence). CDR3 amino acids: CASSRASGSYNEQFF. CDR3 in DNA: TGTGCCAGCAGCAGGGCTAGCGGGAGCTACAATGAGCAGTTCTTC.

This clonotype has only one observation. The chain is built from TRBV7-9 and TRBJ1-3, with D maybe TRBD1 (5 bases). The germline V and J ends were trimmed by 0 bases and 0 bases, with 12 bases remaining between them. The CDR3 sequence is 17 residues long. Per the germline V gene, CDR1 is SEHNR and CDR2 is FQNEAQ (reference sequence). The CDR3: CASSLAWDGISGNTIYF. The CDR3 DNA reads TGTGCCAGCAGCTTAGCCTGGGACGGGATCTCTGGAAACACCATATATTTT.

The chain combines TRBV15 with TRBJ1-5; D not resolved. V gave up 0 bases and J gave up 5 bases, with 5 bases separating them. Germline V gene lookup returns CDR1 LNHNV and CDR2 YYDKDF (reference sequence). CDR3 length: 13 residues. The CDR3 spells CATSRDHDQPQHF. CDR3 nucleotide sequence: TGTGCCACCAGCAGAGATCATGATCAGCCCCAGCATTTT.

This clonotype was seen repeatedly, ten times or more. V gene TRBV7-9 combines with J gene TRBJ2-1, with D possibly being TRBD1 (6 bases). CDR1 is SEHNR and CDR2 is FQNEAQ in the germline V gene (reference sequence). Trimming pared 5 bases from V and 2 bases from J, leaving 13 bases between. The CDR3 covers 15 residues. This CDR3 reads CASSPRTVTYNEQFF. The DNA for the CDR3 is TGTGCCAGCAGCCCCCGGACAGTTACCTACAATGAGCAGTTCTTC.

The chain is built from TRBV30 and TRBJ2-7; D may be TRBD1 (6 bases). V gave up 3 bases and J gave up 3 bases, with 12 bases separating them. CDR1 is GTSNPN, CDR2 SVGIG, per germline (reference sequence). The CDR3 runs 13 residues. The CDR3 loop is CAWSLDRIYEQYF. The CDR3 DNA follows: TGTGCCTGGAGCCTGGACAGAATCTACGAGCAGTACTTC.

CDR3 sequence: CASSPSDPGLAGVEQETQYF. The CDR3 DNA follows: TGTGCCAGCAGCCCAAGCGACCCGGGACTAGCGGGAGTAGAACAAGAGACCCAGTACTTC. The rearrangement links TRBV7-8 to TRBJ2-5; 14 bases fit TRBD2. The ends lost 5 bases at V and 2 bases at J; junction bases unmatched: 16. Germline CDR1 and CDR2: SGHVS and FQNEAQ. This CDR3 spans 20 amino acids.